This passage covers 30 T cell receptor beta chains from one sample sequenced in a study of monozygotic twins with cystic fibrosis. TCRdb keeps only in-frame clones here, not all; method: immunoSEQ multiplex PCR. The table records 7,400 or so clones, roughly 94% of them present only once. The sequenced material came from blood. These receptors were collected from a boy younger than 10 with cystic fibrosis.

The rearrangement uses TRBV6-5 and TRBJ1-4; 7 bases match TRBD1. This CDR3 spans 15 amino acids. Germline V gene sequence: CDR1 MNHEY, CDR2 SVGAGI. Losses at the gene ends were 6 bases for V and 8 bases for J; bases not matched to a gene: 12. CDR3: CASSSDRVFREKLFF. In DNA, the CDR3 is TGTGCCAGCAGCTCCGACAGGGTCTTTAGGGAAAAACTGTTTTTT.

This chain uses TRBV7-2 with TRBJ2-2; D might be TRBD1 (6 bases). CDR3 size: 15 residues. The V gene lost 1 base and the J gene lost 6 bases, with 12 bases spanning the gap. Germline CDR1 reads SGHTA; CDR2 reads FQGNSA. CDR3 coding DNA: TGTGCCAGCAGCTTAGGGACAGCCCTACCCGGGGAGCTGTTTTTT. Encoded protein: CASSLGTALPGELFF.

This sequence joins TRBV4-1 and TRBJ2-3; perhaps TRBD2 as D (5 bases). Trimming cost V 0 bases and J 1 base, with 11 bases left between them. From germline, CDR1 is MGHRA and CDR2 YSYEKL. The length of the CDR3 is 16 residues. The CDR3 sequence is CASSQDEGSRTDTQYF. DNA for the CDR3: TGCGCCAGCAGCCAAGACGAGGGTAGCCGCACAGATACGCAGTATTTT.

The genes are TRBV27 and TRBJ1-5; D is possibly TRBD1 (5 bases). The V gene's germline CDR1 is MNHEY and CDR2 SMNVEV (reference sequence). The CDR3 consists of 14 residues. V gave up 5 bases and J gave up 4 bases, with 12 bases separating them. The CDR3 nucleotides read TGTGCCAGCAGTCCGTCAGGGCGGAATCAGCCCCAGCATTTT. This translates into CASSPSGRNQPQHF.

The V call is TRBV19, the J call TRBJ1-1; TRBD1 agrees at 9 bases. CDR1 LNHDA and CDR2 SQIVND come from the germline V gene (reference sequence). V trimming: 3 bases; J trimming: 5 bases; junction bases outside the gene matches: 10. The CDR3 loop spans 16 amino acids. The DNA of the CDR3 is TGTGCCAGTAGTATCGCCTACAGGGGGCGAAGGACTGAAGCTTTCTTT. It translates to CASSIAYRGRRTEAFF.

The chain combines TRBV18 with TRBJ2-5; D gene ambiguous. The V gene's germline CDR1 is KGHSH and CDR2 LQKENI. The CDR3 totals 14 residues. V lost 0 bases to trimming and J lost 3 bases, with 8 bases between them. Here the CDR3 reads CASSPPGFEETQYF. CDR3 in DNA: TGTGCCAGCTCACCACCCGGCTTTGAAGAGACCCAGTACTTC.

The J gene is TRBJ1-1, the V gene TRBV18; D is undetermined. This CDR3 comprises 15 residues. V was cut by 1 base and J by 1 base, with 10 bases left in between. Germline assignment: CDR1 KGHSH and CDR2 LQKENI. This CDR3 reads CASSPLMLQNTEAFF. CDR3 in DNA: TGTGCCAGCTCACCACTCATGCTCCAGAACACTGAAGCTTTCTTT.

The rearrangement joins TRBV2 to TRBJ1-2, with 7 nucleotides matching TRBD1. Germline V lookup: CDR1 SNHLY, CDR2 FYNNEI. Trimming removed 4 bases from V and 5 bases from J; junction bases left unmatched: 16. The CDR3 has 17 residues. The DNA for the CDR3 is TGTGCCAGCAGTGGCGTAGGACAGGCGACTCCTGAATATGGCTACACCTTC. It translates to CASSGVGQATPEYGYTF. Looking up the rest from reference TRBV2 and TRBJ1-2 gives the full variable domain: EPEVTQTPSHQVTQMGQEVILRCVPISNHLYFYWYRQILGQKVEFLVSFYNNEISEKSEIFDDQFSVERPDGSNFTLKIRSTKLEDSAMYFCASSGVGQATPEYGYTFGSGTRLTVV.

The chain carries TRBV2 and TRBJ2-3; 8 nucleotides agree with TRBD2. Germline V CDR1 and CDR2: SNHLY, FYNNEI. This CDR3 comprises 16 residues. The V and J ends lost 8 bases and 4 bases, in that order; junction bases with no gene match: 14. CDR3 sequence reads: CASGVDLAGNSDTQYF. CDR3 nucleotide sequence: TGTGCCAGCGGAGTGGACTTAGCGGGGAACTCAGATACGCAGTATTTT.

The V call is TRBV27, the J call TRBJ1-2; D is perhaps TRBD1 (5 bases). V gave up 6 bases and J gave up 7 bases, with 12 bases separating them. The CDR3 covers 12 residues. Germline lookup yields CDR1 MNHEY and CDR2 SMNVEV (reference sequence). The CDR3 DNA reads as TGTGCCAGCAGGTCGACAGTCTTTGGCTACACCTTC. The encoded protein is CASRSTVFGYTF.

This clone was found once. An end of the junction differs from the germline gene, which may be a read error. J is TRBJ2-3 and V is TRBV7-8; no reliable D call. CDR1 SGHVS and CDR2 FQNEAQ come from the germline V gene. The CDR3 sequence is 15 residues long. CDR3 region: CASSLGHRSTDTQYF. The DNA of the CDR3 is TGTGCCAGCAGTTTAGGGCACAGAAGCACAGATACGCAGTATTTT.

The CDR3 DNA sequence: TGTGCCAGCTCACCCGCTAGCGGGGGGGAGACCCAGTACTTC. Translating gives CASSPASGGETQYF. The V call is TRBV18, the J call TRBJ2-5; 11 bases are shared with TRBD2. This CDR3 has 14 amino acids. Trimming at V came to 3 bases and at J to 5 bases, leaving 2 bases not matched to a gene. The V gene's germline CDR1 is KGHSH and CDR2 LQKENI.

This rearrangement joins TRBV2 to TRBJ1-2, with D uncertain. The CDR3 length is 14 residues. CDR1 and CDR2 (germline): SNHLY, FYNNEI. Trimming stripped 10 bases from V and 4 bases from J, with 19 bases between. In DNA, the CDR3 is TGTGCCACCAACCGAGAAAGGGAGGCCTATGGCTACACCTTC. Amino acid sequence: CATNREREAYGYTF. The variable domain in full, with the rest retrieved from reference TRBV2 and TRBJ1-2, is EPEVTQTPSHQVTQMGQEVILRCVPISNHLYFYWYRQILGQKVEFLVSFYNNEISEKSEIFDDQFSVERPDGSNFTLKIRSTKLEDSAMYFCATNREREAYGYTFGSGTRLTVV.

V gene TRBV27 combines with J gene TRBJ2-6; D not resolved. The germline V gene encodes CDR1 MNHEY and CDR2 SMNVEV (reference sequence). Between the trimmed V and J ends, which lost 3 bases and 2 bases, there was a span of 5 bases. This CDR3 has 14 amino acids. CDR3 sequence reads: CASSLEPGANVLTF. CDR3 coding DNA: TGTGCCAGCAGTTTGGAGCCTGGGGCCAACGTCCTGACTTTC.

This chain connects TRBV19 to TRBJ2-2; 7 bases match TRBD2. Germline V gene sequence: CDR1 LNHDA, CDR2 SQIVND (reference sequence). The CDR3 is 14 amino acids. Trimming removed 6 bases from V and 4 bases from J; junction bases left unmatched: 5. The CDR3 reads CASRGREITGELFF. CDR3 in DNA: TGTGCCAGTAGGGGGAGGGAAATCACCGGGGAGCTGTTTTTT.

The rearrangement joins TRBV4-2 to TRBJ2-7; D unclear. This CDR3 is 15 amino acids long. V lost 0 bases and J 0 bases, leaving 9 bases between the germline ends. Germline assignment: CDR1 LGHNA and CDR2 YNFKEQ. CDR3 sequence reads: CASSQEWSLSYEQYF. Here the CDR3 DNA reads TGTGCCAGCAGCCAAGAATGGAGTCTCTCCTACGAGCAGTACTTC.

This clone was found once. The gene calls are TRBV7-9 and TRBJ2-4; 7 bases align to TRBD1. After removal of 5 bases from V and 6 bases from J, the junction contained 13 bases not matched to a gene. CDR1 and CDR2 (germline): SEHNR, FQNEAQ (reference sequence). This CDR3 is 16 amino acids long. The CDR3 reads CASSQGTDGRRNIQYF. The DNA for the CDR3 is TGTGCCAGCAGCCAAGGGACAGACGGACGACGAAACATTCAGTACTTC.

The genes are TRBV19 and TRBJ1-5, with 7 bases aligning to TRBD1. J gave up 5 bases and V 9 bases, and 7 bases lay outside the gene matches. Germline CDR1 and CDR2: LNHDA and SQIVND (reference sequence). There are 13 residues in the CDR3. Here the CDR3 DNA reads TGTGCCAGCCAACAGGGGTTTGATCAGCCCCAGCATTTT. This encodes CASQQGFDQPQHF.

V is TRBV6-1 and J is TRBJ2-7, with TRBD1 identical over 8 bases. CDR1 MNHNS and CDR2 SASEGT come from the germline V gene. V lost 8 bases, J lost 5 bases, and 8 bases stayed unmatched. The CDR3 is 13 residues long. CDR3: CASRPGQADEQYF. CDR3 nucleotide sequence: TGTGCCAGCCGCCCGGGACAGGCGGACGAGCAGTACTTC.

J is TRBJ2-7 and V is TRBV15, with D perhaps assigned TRBD1 or TRBD2 (6 bases each). CDR3 length: 16 residues. V lost 0 bases, J lost 1 base, and 13 bases lay in between. CDR1 and CDR2 from the germline V gene are LNHNV and YYDKDF (reference sequence). CDR3 in amino acids: CATSRDGGGVSYEQYF. The CDR3 DNA reads as TGTGCCACCAGCAGAGATGGGGGCGGGGTGTCCTACGAGCAGTACTTC.

This clone turned up a few times. The chain employs TRBV7-6 and TRBJ1-1; D is unclear. This CDR3 spans 15 amino acids. V lost 3 bases, J lost 0 bases, and 11 bases lay in between. Germline values: CDR1 SGHVS, CDR2 FNYEAQ. The CDR3 reads CASSFDTNMNTEAFF. DNA for the CDR3: TGTGCCAGCAGCTTCGACACCAACATGAACACTGAAGCTTTCTTT. Complete variable domain (other parts from reference TRBV7-6 and TRBJ1-1): GAGVSQSPRYKVTKRGQDVALRCDPISGHVSLYWYRQALGQGPEFLTYFNYEAQQDKSGLPNDRFSAERPEGSISTLTIQRTEQRDSAMYRCASSFDTNMNTEAFFGQGTRLTVV.

V gene TRBV11-2 combines with J gene TRBJ1-4; D gene unclear. CDR3 length equals 13 residues. The V and J ends lost 5 bases and 7 bases respectively, with 11 bases between them. Germline V gene data show CDR1 as SGHAT and CDR2 as FQNNGV. CDR3 residues: CASSPATLEKLFF. CDR3 sequence (DNA): TGTGCCAGCAGCCCAGCTACCCTTGAAAAACTGTTTTTT.

The chain employs TRBV11-2 and TRBJ1-1, with D maybe TRBD1 (6 bases). Germline-derived CDR1 and CDR2 are SGHAT and FQNNGV. CDR3 length: 13 residues. V lost 5 bases to trimming and J lost 1 base, with 8 bases between them. The CDR3 here is CASSKDRNTEAFF. The DNA for the CDR3 is TGTGCCAGCAGCAAGGACAGGAACACTGAAGCTTTCTTT.

This chain uses TRBV2 with TRBJ2-1; unclear D gene. There are 14 residues in the CDR3. The germline V and J ends were trimmed by 4 bases and 8 bases, with 15 bases remaining between them. The germline gives CDR1 SNHLY, CDR2 FYNNEI. For the CDR3, the DNA is TGTGCCAGCAGTGGGTCGGCAGTACGCGATGAGCAGTTCTTC. As protein: CASSGSAVRDEQFF. Combining the CDR3 with reference TRBV2 and TRBJ2-1 gives the whole variable domain EPEVTQTPSHQVTQMGQEVILRCVPISNHLYFYWYRQILGQKVEFLVSFYNNEISEKSEIFDDQFSVERPDGSNFTLKIRSTKLEDSAMYFCASSGSAVRDEQFFGPGTRLTVL.

The chain has TRBV2 and TRBJ2-5; D is uncertain. This CDR3 has 13 residues. Trimming shortened V by 6 bases and J by 2 bases, and 10 bases separated the two germline ends. The V gene's germline CDR1 is SNHLY and CDR2 FYNNEI. CDR3 in amino acids: CASSRTGQETQYF. The CDR3 nucleotides read TGTGCCAGCAGCAGAACGGGTCAAGAGACCCAGTACTTC.

This sequence joins TRBV9 and TRBJ1-3, with no clear D. There are 14 residues in the CDR3. Germline V gene sequence: CDR1 SGDLS, CDR2 YYNGEE. V was cut by 2 bases and J by 0 bases, with 6 bases left in between. Written as DNA, the CDR3 is TGTGCCAGCAGCGTCGGGAGCTCTGGAAACACCATATATTTT. The encoded protein is CASSVGSSGNTIYF.

The chain has TRBV7-8 and TRBJ1-1; 9 bases map to TRBD1. Germline loops: CDR1 SGHVS, CDR2 FQNEAQ. V shed 1 base and J 5 bases; nucleotides not matched to a gene: 2. This CDR3 is built from 14 residues. In DNA form, the CDR3 reads TGTGCCAGCAGCTTAGACAGGGGGCTAACTGAAGCTTTCTTT. Amino acids: CASSLDRGLTEAFF.

The V call is TRBV6-6, the J call TRBJ1-2; D remains ambiguous. Trimming pared 8 bases from V and 9 bases from J, leaving 16 bases between. The germline gives CDR1 MNHNY, CDR2 SVGAGI (reference sequence). The CDR3 is 12 amino acids. The CDR3 nucleotides are TGTGCCAGCCTCACTCCCGGCAGAAGCTACACCTTC. This gives the protein CASLTPGRSYTF.

This clone was picked up a small number of times. The genes are TRBV9 and TRBJ1-6; 8 bases are a match to TRBD1. The length of the CDR3 is 16 residues. Germline V lookup: CDR1 SGDLS, CDR2 YYNGEE. Losses at the gene ends were 5 bases for V and 9 bases for J; bases not matched to a gene: 13. CDR3 DNA sequence: TGTGCCAGCAGTCGCGGACAGGGAGTCAGTGCTTCACCCCTCCACTTT. Its protein product is CASSRGQGVSASPLHF.

This sequence joins TRBV7-2 and TRBJ2-3; TRBD2 matches at 12 bases. The CDR3 is 18 amino acids. Germline V gene data show CDR1 as SGHTA and CDR2 as FQGNSA. Losses at the gene ends were 0 bases for V and 5 bases for J; bases not matched to a gene: 9. CDR3 nucleotides: TGTGCCAGCAGCTTAGCTACTAGCGGGGGGCTACGGGGAGATACGCAGTATTTT. This translates into CASSLATSGGLRGDTQYF.